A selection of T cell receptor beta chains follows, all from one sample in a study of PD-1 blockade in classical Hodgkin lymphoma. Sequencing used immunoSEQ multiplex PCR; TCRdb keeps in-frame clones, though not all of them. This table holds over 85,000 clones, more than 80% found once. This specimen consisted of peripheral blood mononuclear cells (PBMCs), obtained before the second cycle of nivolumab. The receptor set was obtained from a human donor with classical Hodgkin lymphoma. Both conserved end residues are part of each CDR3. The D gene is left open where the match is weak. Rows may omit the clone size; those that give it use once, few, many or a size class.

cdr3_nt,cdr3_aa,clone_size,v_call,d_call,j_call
TGTGCCAGCTCTTGGGGGTCTGGGGCCAACGTCCTGACTTTC,CASSWGSGANVLTF,NA,TRBV2,NA,TRBJ2-6
TGTGCCAGCAGCTTGCCAGCGGAAGAGACCCAGTACTTC,CASSLPAEETQYF,NA,TRBV5-4,NA,TRBJ2-5
TGTGCTAGTGGTTTGGTAGCCTTCGGTGGGCGGGGCACAGATACGCAGTATTTT,CASGLVAFGGRGTDTQYF,NA,TRBV12-5,NA,TRBJ2-3
TGTGCCAGTAGTATCTTCGTCAGGGGGCTCGGATCCCTCCACATTCAGTACTTC,CASSIFVRGLGSLHIQYF,NA,TRBV19,TRBD1,TRBJ2-4
TGTGCCAGCAGGTCCCGGGCCTGGGAACTGTTTTTT,CASRSRAWELFF,NA,TRBV28,NA,TRBJ1-4
TGTGCCAGCAGCAACGGACTAGCGGGAGTGGAGACCCAGTACTTC,CASSNGLAGVETQYF,NA,TRBV11-2,TRBD2,TRBJ2-5
TGTGCCAGCAGCTTCTGGGGGGGAAACATCGGGGAGCTGTTTTTT,CASSFWGGNIGELFF,NA,TRBV7-9,TRBD2,TRBJ2-2
TGCGCCGGCCGACAGGGGGCGAGCACAGATACGCAGTATTTT,CAGRQGASTDTQYF,NA,TRBV5-1,TRBD1,TRBJ2-3
TGTGCCAGCAGCCCCGGGACAAGTTATGGCTACACCTTC,CASSPGTSYGYTF,NA,TRBV14,NA,TRBJ1-2
TGTGCCAGCAGCTTAGCGTCCAGGGGGATTGAAGCTTTCTTT,CASSLASRGIEAFF,few,TRBV7-2,TRBD1,TRBJ1-1
TGTGCCACCAGCAGAGGGGACAGGGGGATGGCTGAGCAGTTCTTC,CATSRGDRGMAEQFF,NA,TRBV15,TRBD1,TRBJ2-1
TGTGCCAGCAGCCAAGGGCCACCGGCAGCCTCTGGAAACACCATATATTTT,CASSQGPPAASGNTIYF,NA,TRBV14,NA,TRBJ1-3
TGTGCCAGCAGGGACCCGGTAGTCACAGATACGCAGTATTTT,CASRDPVVTDTQYF,NA,TRBV25-1,NA,TRBJ2-3
TGTGCCAGCAGTTACTTGGGGGGTAGTAACAATGAGCAGTTCTTC,CASSYLGGSNNEQFF,NA,TRBV6-5,NA,TRBJ2-1
TGTGCCGGGACAGGAACGGCCTACGAGCAGTACTTC,CAGTGTAYEQYF,NA,TRBV30,TRBD1,TRBJ2-7
TGTGCCAGCAGCCAGGGGCTAGCGAGGCCCGGGGAGCTGTTTTTT,CASSQGLARPGELFF,NA,TRBV4-2,NA,TRBJ2-2
TGTGCCAGCAGCCAACAACCTTTGAGCGGGGGCAATGAGCAGTTCTTC,CASSQQPLSGGNEQFF,NA,TRBV4-2,TRBD2,TRBJ2-1
TGCGCCAGCAGTTTACGAACCGGGGGCACTGAAGCTTTCTTT,CASSLRTGGTEAFF,NA,TRBV5-1,NA,TRBJ1-1
TGTGCCAGCAGTGAGACGAACGAGCAGTACTTC,CASSETNEQYF,NA,TRBV2,NA,TRBJ2-7
TGTGCCTTGACAGGGGCTCCCATCTCTGGAAACACCATATATTTT,CALTGAPISGNTIYF,NA,TRBV30,TRBD1,TRBJ1-3
TGTGCCAGCAGCCCGGGACTGAGCACAGATACGCAGTATTTT,CASSPGLSTDTQYF,NA,TRBV14,NA,TRBJ2-3
TGTGCCAGTAGTATAGATCCGAGGACCCAGTACTTC,CASSIDPRTQYF,few,TRBV19,NA,TRBJ2-5
TGTGCCAGCAGCTTAGGCGGCAGGGTGGGCCAAGAGACCCAGTACTTC,CASSLGGRVGQETQYF,NA,TRBV7-6,NA,TRBJ2-5
TGTGCCGCAACGGGGCTAGCGGGAGGCGAGCAGTACTTC,CAATGLAGGEQYF,few,TRBV10-3,TRBD2,TRBJ2-7
TGTGCCAGCAGTATCCCTAGGGTAGTTCAGTACTTC,CASSIPRVVQYF,NA,TRBV2,NA,TRBJ2-7
TGTGCCAGCAGCTCCCTTCCGACCGGGGAGCTGTTTTTT,CASSSLPTGELFF,NA,TRBV11-2,NA,TRBJ2-2
TGTGCCATTACCGGGACAGGGTACACCGGGGAGCTGTTTTTT,CAITGTGYTGELFF,few,TRBV10-3,TRBD1,TRBJ2-2
TGTGCCATCAGTGAGATGACAGGGGGGGAGGCTGAAGCTTTCTTT,CAISEMTGGEAEAFF,NA,TRBV10-3,TRBD1,TRBJ1-1
TGTGCCAGCAGACAACTAGCCTACTACAATGAGCAGTTCTTC,CASRQLAYYNEQFF,NA,TRBV5-6,NA,TRBJ2-1
TGTGCCAGCTCGGCCCCCCAGGGACAAGAGACCCAGTACTTC,CASSAPQGQETQYF,NA,TRBV18,NA,TRBJ2-5
TGTGCCAGCAGCTCCGCAGCGGGAGTGCCCGGGGAGCTGTTTTTT,CASSSAAGVPGELFF,NA,TRBV11-3,TRBD2,TRBJ2-2
TGTGCCAGCAGCTTAGTTAGCGGGTCACCTTACGAGCAGTACTTC,CASSLVSGSPYEQYF,NA,TRBV7-9,TRBD2,TRBJ2-7
TGTGCCAGCAGCGTGGGGGCGGGGAATCTTGCTGGCTACACCTTC,CASSVGAGNLAGYTF,NA,TRBV9,NA,TRBJ1-2
TGCAGCGTAGGAGTATGGAACACTGAAGCTTTCTTT,CSVGVWNTEAFF,NA,TRBV29-1,NA,TRBJ1-1
TGTGCCAGCACCTCGTGGGGAAGTGGCTACACCTTC,CASTSWGSGYTF,NA,TRBV5-6,NA,TRBJ1-2
TGTGCCAGCTCGCCGAGGGCTAGCGGGAATGAGCAGTTCTTC,CASSPRASGNEQFF,few,TRBV6-4,TRBD2,TRBJ2-1
TGTGCCAGCAGTCGGCGGACAGGACGCACAGATACGCAGTATTTT,CASSRRTGRTDTQYF,NA,TRBV7-8,TRBD1,TRBJ2-3
TGTGCCAGCAGCACCCGACAGAATTGGGGAATTGAAAAACTGTTTTTT,CASSTRQNWGIEKLFF,NA,TRBV28,NA,TRBJ1-4
TGTGCCAGCTCAGACGGGGCTAACTATGGCTACACCTTC,CASSDGANYGYTF,NA,TRBV18,NA,TRBJ1-2
TGCGCCAGCAGCTTGGCGCTAGCGGGAGTACGGGCACAAGAGACCCAGTACTTC,CASSLALAGVRAQETQYF,NA,TRBV5-1,TRBD2,TRBJ2-5
TGTGCCAGTAGTATGAATCCAGGGGGCGAGCAGTACTTC,CASSMNPGGEQYF,NA,TRBV19,TRBD1,TRBJ2-7
TGTGCCAGCAGCTTCGGATGGAACACTGAAGCTTTCTTT,CASSFGWNTEAFF,NA,TRBV7-9,NA,TRBJ1-1
TGTGCCAGCAGCTTAGGCCCGGGGGGGACCCAGTACTTC,CASSLGPGGTQYF,NA,TRBV11-3,TRBD2,TRBJ2-5
TGTGCCAGCAGCGTCACCCGGGACACTGAAGCTTTCTTT,CASSVTRDTEAFF,NA,TRBV9,NA,TRBJ1-1
TGTGCCATCAGTGAGTCGGGCAGTGAAGCTTTCTTT,CAISESGSEAFF,NA,TRBV10-3,NA,TRBJ1-1
TGTGCCAGCAGCCGCGGAACCCCCGGGGGTGAGCAGTACTTC,CASSRGTPGGEQYF,NA,TRBV7-3,NA,TRBJ2-7
TGCGCCAGCAGCTTGGGGACTAGCGGGAGGATCGATGAGACCCAGTACTTC,CASSLGTSGRIDETQYF,NA,TRBV5-1,TRBD2,TRBJ2-5
TGCGCCAGCTACTCCGGGAGAGTGACGGATGAGCAGTTCTTC,CASYSGRVTDEQFF,NA,TRBV5-1,NA,TRBJ2-1
TGTGCCAGCAGACAACAGCGATCCTACGAGCAGTACTTC,CASRQQRSYEQYF,NA,TRBV6-6,NA,TRBJ2-7
TGTGCCTGGAGTGTAACCAATCAGCCCCAGCATTTT,CAWSVTNQPQHF,NA,TRBV30,NA,TRBJ1-5
TGTGCCAGCAGCCCGCAGGCCGGGACGGCATCCTACGAGCAGTACTTC,CASSPQAGTASYEQYF,NA,TRBV7-2,NA,TRBJ2-7
TGTGCCAGCCGCCGGGACAGGGTAATCCATGAGCAGTTCTTC,CASRRDRVIHEQFF,NA,TRBV2,TRBD1,TRBJ2-1
TGTGCCAGTACCCTTGAGCCGACGGCGAGGGACTATGGCTACACCTTC,CASTLEPTARDYGYTF,NA,TRBV19,NA,TRBJ1-2
TGTGCCAGCAGCCAGACCAGGGGGAACGAGCAGTACTTC,CASSQTRGNEQYF,NA,TRBV13,TRBD1,TRBJ2-7
TGTGCCAGCAGCTTACTGGTGGAGACCCAGTACTTC,CASSLLVETQYF,NA,TRBV7-4,NA,TRBJ2-5